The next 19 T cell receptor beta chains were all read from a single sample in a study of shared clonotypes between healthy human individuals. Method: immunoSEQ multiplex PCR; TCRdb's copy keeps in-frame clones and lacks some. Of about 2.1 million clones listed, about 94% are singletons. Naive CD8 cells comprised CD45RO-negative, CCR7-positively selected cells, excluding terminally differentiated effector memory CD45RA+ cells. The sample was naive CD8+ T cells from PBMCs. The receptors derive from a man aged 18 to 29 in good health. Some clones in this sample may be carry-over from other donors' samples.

In DNA, the CDR3 is TGCAGCGCGGGACCCTCTACCTACGAGCAGTACTTC. It yields the protein CSAGPSTYEQYF. This rearrangement joins TRBV29-1 to TRBJ2-7; D may be TRBD1 or TRBD2 (5 bases each). The CDR3 extends over 12 amino acids. CDR1 and CDR2 from the germline V gene are SQVTM and ANQGSEA. V lost 7 bases to trimming and J lost 2 bases, with 12 bases between them.

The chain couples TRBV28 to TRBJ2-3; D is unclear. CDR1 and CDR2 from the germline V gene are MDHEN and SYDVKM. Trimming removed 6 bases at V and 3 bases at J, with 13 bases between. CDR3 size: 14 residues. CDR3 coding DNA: TGTGCCAGCAGCCGGCGGAAAAGAACAGATACGCAGTATTTT. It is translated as CASSRRKRTDTQYF.

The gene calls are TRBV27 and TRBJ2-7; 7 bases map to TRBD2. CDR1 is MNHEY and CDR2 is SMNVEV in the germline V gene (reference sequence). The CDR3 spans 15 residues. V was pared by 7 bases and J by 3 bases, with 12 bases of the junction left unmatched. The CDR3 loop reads CASTRVAGVYYEQYF. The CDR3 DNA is TGTGCCAGCACCCGGGTGGCGGGAGTTTACTACGAGCAGTACTTC.

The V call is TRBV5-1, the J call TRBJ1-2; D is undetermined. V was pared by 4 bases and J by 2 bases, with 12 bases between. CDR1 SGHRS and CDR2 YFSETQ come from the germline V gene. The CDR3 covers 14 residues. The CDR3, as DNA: TGCGCCAGCAGCCCGCATGGCTCGAACTATGGCTACACCTTC. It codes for CASSPHGSNYGYTF.

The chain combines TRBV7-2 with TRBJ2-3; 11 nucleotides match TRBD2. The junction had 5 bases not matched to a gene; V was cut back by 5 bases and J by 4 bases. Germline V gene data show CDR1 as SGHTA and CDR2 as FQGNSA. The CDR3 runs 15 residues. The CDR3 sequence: CASSQGTSGADTQYF. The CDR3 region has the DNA TGTGCCAGCAGCCAGGGGACTAGCGGTGCAGATACGCAGTATTTT.

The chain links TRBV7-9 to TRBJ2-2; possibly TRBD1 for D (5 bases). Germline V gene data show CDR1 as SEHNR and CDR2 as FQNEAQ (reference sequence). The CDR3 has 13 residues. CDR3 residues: CGYDQGLAGELFF. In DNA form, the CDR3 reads TGTGGATACGATCAGGGTTTGGCCGGGGAGCTGTTTTTT.

The CDR3, as DNA: TGTGCCAGCAGCCTTGGTCGGCTAGGAGCCTACAATGAGCAGTTCTTC. Its protein product is CASSLGRLGAYNEQFF. The V call is TRBV5-4, the J call TRBJ2-1; the D is unclear. Germline assignment: CDR1 SGHNT and CDR2 YYREEE (reference sequence). Deletions cut 4 bases from V and 2 bases from J, with 16 bases between. The CDR3 is 16 amino acids.

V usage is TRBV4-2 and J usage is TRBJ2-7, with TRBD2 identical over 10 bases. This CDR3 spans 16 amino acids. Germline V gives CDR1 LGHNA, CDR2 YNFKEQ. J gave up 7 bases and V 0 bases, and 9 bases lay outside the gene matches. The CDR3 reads CASSQDRLAGSREQYF. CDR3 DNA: TGTGCCAGCAGCCAAGACCGACTAGCGGGTTCAAGGGAGCAGTACTTC.

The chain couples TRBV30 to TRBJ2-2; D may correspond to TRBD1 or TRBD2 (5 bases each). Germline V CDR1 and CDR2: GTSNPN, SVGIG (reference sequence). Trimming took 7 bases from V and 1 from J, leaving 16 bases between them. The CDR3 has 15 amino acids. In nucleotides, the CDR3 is TGTGCCTTGGATGTGGCAGGGAGGAACACCGGGGAGCTGTTTTTT. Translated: CALDVAGRNTGELFF. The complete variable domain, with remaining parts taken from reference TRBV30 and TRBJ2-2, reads SQTIHQWPATLVQPVGSPLSLECTVEGTSNPNLYWYRQAAGRGLQLLFYSVGIGQISSEVPQNLSASRPQDRQFILSSKKLLLSDSGFYLCALDVAGRNTGELFFGEGSRLTVL.

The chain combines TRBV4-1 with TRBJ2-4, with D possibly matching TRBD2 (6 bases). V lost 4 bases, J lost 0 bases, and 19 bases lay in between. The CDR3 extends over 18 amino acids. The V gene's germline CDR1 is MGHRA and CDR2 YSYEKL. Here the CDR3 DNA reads TGCGCCAGCAGCCCTGGGACTTCTCACCGAGAAGCCAAAAACATTCAGTACTTC. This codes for CASSPGTSHREAKNIQYF.

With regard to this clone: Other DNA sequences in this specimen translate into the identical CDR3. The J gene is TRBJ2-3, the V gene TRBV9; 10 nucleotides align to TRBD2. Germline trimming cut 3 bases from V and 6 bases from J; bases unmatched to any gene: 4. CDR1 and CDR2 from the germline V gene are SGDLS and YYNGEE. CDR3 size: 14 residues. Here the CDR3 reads CASSASGRGDTQYF. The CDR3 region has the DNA TGTGCCAGCAGCGCCAGCGGGAGGGGGGATACGCAGTATTTT. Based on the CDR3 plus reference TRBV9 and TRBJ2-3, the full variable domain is DSGVTQTPKHLITATGQRVTLRCSPRSGDLSVYWYQQSLDQGLQFLIQYYNGEERAKGNILERFSAQQFPDLHSELNLSSLELGDSALYFCASSASGRGDTQYFGPGTRLTVL.

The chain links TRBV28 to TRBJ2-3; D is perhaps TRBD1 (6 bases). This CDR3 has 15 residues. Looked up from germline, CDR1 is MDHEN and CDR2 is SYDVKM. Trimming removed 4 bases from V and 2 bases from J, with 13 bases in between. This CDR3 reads CASSSGQSITDTQYF. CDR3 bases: TGTGCCAGCAGTTCAGGACAGTCAATCACAGATACGCAGTATTTT.

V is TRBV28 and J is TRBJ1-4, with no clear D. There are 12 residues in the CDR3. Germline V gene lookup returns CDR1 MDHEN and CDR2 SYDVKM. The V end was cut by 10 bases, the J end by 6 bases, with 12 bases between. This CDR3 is CATQPGDEKLFF. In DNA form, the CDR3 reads TGTGCCACCCAACCGGGTGATGAAAAACTGTTTTTT.

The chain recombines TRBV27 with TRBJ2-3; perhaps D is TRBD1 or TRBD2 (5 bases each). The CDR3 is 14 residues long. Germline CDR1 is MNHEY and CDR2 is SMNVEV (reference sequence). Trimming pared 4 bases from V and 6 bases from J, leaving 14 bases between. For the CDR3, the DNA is TGTGCCAGCAGTTGGGGGTCTGCGGTGGATACGCAGTATTTT. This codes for CASSWGSAVDTQYF.

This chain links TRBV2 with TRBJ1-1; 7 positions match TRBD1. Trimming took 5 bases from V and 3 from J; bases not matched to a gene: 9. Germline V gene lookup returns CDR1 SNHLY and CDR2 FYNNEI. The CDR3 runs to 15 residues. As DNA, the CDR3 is TGTGCCAGCAGTACCACTGGCAGGGGGGACACTGAAGCTTTCTTT. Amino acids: CASSTTGRGDTEAFF.

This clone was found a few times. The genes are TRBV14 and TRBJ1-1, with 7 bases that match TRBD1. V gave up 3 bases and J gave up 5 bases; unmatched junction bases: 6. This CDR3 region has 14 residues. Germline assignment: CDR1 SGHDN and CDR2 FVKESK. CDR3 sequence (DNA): TGTGCCAGCAGCCAGACAGGGTCTTTGACTGAAGCTTTCTTT. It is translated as CASSQTGSLTEAFF.

The chain's CDR3 is CASSPRLAGGDNEQFF. The CDR3 region has the DNA TGTGCCAGCAGCCCTCGACTAGCGGGAGGCGACAATGAGCAGTTCTTC. This rearrangement joins TRBV4-2 to TRBJ2-1, with 13 bases lining up with TRBD2. The V gene's germline CDR1 is LGHNA and CDR2 YNFKEQ. V lost 4 bases and J lost 5; bases outside the gene matches: 5. This CDR3 has 16 amino acids.

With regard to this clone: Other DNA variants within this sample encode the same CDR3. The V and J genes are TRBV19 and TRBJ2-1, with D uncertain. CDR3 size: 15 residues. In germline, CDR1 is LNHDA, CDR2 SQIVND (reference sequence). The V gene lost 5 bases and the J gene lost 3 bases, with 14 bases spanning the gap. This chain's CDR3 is CASSRAGGSYNEQFF. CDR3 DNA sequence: TGTGCCAGTAGTCGGGCTGGCGGCAGCTACAATGAGCAGTTCTTC.

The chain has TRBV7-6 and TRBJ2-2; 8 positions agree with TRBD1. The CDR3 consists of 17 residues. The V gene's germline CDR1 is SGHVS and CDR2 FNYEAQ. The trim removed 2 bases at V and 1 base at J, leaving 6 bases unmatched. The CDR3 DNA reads TGTGCCAGCAGCTTACCCTTACAGGGGGTGAACACCGGGGAGCTGTTTTTT. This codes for CASSLPLQGVNTGELFF.